A selection of T cell receptor beta chains follows, all from one sample in a study of T-cell memory formation after mild COVID-19. TCRdb used MiXCR to reprocess the 5' RACE reads, holding one entry per CDR3 protein. Here the sample spans 400,000 to 500,000 distinct CDR3 sequences, approximately 25% being singletons. The material sequenced was PBMCs or a T cell subset sorted from them (not recorded which). All receptors come from an adult woman who had mild COVID-19 (a few samples of this study predate the infection). Cell type and time point are not known. CDR3s leave out the opening cysteine and the closing phenylalanine or tryptophan.

cdr3_aa j_call v_call
ASWDLVGTDTQY TRBJ2-3 TRBV27
SVELAGGGKEQF TRBJ2-1 TRBV29-1
ASSLVPGESQPQH TRBJ1-5 TRBV5-1
SVALNTEAF TRBJ1-1 TRBV29-1
ASSQGHNTPDTQY TRBJ2-3 TRBV14
ASSQFHTQY TRBJ2-3 TRBV7-2
ASMGRRQDGYT TRBJ1-2 TRBV19
ATSRAGRSLEDTQY TRBJ2-3 TRBV15
ASSYSGSGPSKQY TRBJ2-7 TRBV6-6
ASSLRRQGRAGELF TRBJ2-2 TRBV7-3
ASSTGKLTGRYEQY TRBJ2-7 TRBV5-1
ASSPGGPRPQH TRBJ1-5 TRBV18
ASSRRDRNNEQF TRBJ2-1 TRBV18
ASSQGRGVYEQY TRBJ2-7 TRBV7-2
ASSAGQGFVPGANVLT TRBJ2-6 TRBV7-2
ASTLRGQGYGYT TRBJ1-2 TRBV19
ASSFRLAGGSYNEQF TRBJ2-1 TRBV5-1
ASSLGRMPGFNYGYT TRBJ1-2 TRBV7-3
ASGTSGRGEQY TRBJ2-7 TRBV30
ASSFRGVDNQPQH TRBJ1-5 TRBV12-3/TRBV12-4
ASSVGTTRGYEQY TRBJ2-7 TRBV9
ASSLARGLQTGKLF TRBJ1-4 TRBV7-8
ASRSTTIPTDTQY TRBJ2-3 TRBV7-2